Reported below is one T cell receptor beta chain. The record originates from a study of shared clonotypes between healthy human individuals. Trimming took 6 bases from V and 7 from J; bases not matched to a gene: 9. The CDR3 extends over 13 amino acids. Germline values: CDR1 SQVTM, CDR2 ANQGSEA. Sequencing was performed with immunoSEQ multiplex PCR; in TCRdb, only in-frame clones are kept and a portion is missing. The table lists some 2,000,000 clones, roughly 95% of them singletons, with 0.1% to 0.15% in the top ten. The V call is TRBV29-1, the J call TRBJ1-5, with 7 bases lining up with TRBD1. The sequenced sample was naive CD4+ T cells sorted from blood. Subset reported: CD45RA+ positively selected. This TCR derives from a man aged 18 to 30 in good health. The CDR3 DNA sequence: TGCAGCGTCCCAGGGGGGCAGGGGCAGCCCCAGCATTTT. This encodes CSVPGGQGQPQHF.